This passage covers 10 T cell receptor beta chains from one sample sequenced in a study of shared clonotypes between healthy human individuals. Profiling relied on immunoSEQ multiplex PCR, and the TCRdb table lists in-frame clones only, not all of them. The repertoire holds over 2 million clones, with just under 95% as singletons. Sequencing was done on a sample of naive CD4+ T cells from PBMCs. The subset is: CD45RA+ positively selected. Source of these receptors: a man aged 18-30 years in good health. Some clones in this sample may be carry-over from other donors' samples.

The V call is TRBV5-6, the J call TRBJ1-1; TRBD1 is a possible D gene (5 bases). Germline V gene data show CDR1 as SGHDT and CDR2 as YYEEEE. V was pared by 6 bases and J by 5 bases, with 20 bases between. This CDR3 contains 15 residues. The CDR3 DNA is TGTGCCAGCACCGCCCTCGGGGCAGGAGAGACTGAAGCTTTCTTT. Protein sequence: CASTALGAGETEAFF. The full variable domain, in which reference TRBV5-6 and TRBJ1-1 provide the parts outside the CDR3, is DAGVTQSPTHLIKTRGQQVTLRCSPKSGHDTVSWYQQALGQGPQFIFQYYEEEERQRGNFPDRFSGHQFPNYSSELNVNALLLGDSALYLCASTALGAGETEAFFGQGTRLTVV.

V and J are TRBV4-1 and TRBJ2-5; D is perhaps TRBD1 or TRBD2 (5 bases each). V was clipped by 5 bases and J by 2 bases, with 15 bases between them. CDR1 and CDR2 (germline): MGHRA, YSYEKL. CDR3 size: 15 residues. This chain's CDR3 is CASSRGDPMQETQYF. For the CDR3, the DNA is TGCGCCAGCAGCAGAGGGGACCCCATGCAAGAGACCCAGTACTTC.

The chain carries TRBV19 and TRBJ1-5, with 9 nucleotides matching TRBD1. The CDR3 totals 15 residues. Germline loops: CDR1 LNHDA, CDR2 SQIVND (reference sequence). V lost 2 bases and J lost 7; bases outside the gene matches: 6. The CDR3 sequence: CASSIWDRAGQPQHF. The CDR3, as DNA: TGTGCCAGTAGTATATGGGACAGGGCCGGGCAGCCCCAGCATTTT.

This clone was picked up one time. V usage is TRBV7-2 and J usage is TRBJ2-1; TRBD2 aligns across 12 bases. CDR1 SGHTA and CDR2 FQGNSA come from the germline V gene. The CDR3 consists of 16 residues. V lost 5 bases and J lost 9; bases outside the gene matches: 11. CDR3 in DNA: TGTGCCAGCAGCCTCCAGGGTCTAGCGGGAGGGGTTGAGCAGTTCTTC. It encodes CASSLQGLAGGVEQFF.

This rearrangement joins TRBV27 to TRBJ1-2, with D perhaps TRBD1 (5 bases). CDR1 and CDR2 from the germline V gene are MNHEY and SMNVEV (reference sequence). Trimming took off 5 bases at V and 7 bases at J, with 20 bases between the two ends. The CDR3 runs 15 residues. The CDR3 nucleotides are TGTGCCAGCAGTCAAACCGGGACGTCGCCCGGTGGCTACACCTTC. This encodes CASSQTGTSPGGYTF.

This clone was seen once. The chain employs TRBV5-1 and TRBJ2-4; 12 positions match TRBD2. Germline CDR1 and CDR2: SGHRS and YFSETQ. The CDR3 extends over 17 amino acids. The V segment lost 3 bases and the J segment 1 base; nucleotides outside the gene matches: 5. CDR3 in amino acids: CASSSGTSGLAKNIQYF. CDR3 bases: TGCGCCAGCAGCTCTGGGACTAGCGGGTTGGCCAAAAACATTCAGTACTTC.

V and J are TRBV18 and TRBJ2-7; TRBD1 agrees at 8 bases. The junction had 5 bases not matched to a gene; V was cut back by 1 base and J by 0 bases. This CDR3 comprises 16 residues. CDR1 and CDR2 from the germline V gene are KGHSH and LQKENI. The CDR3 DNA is TGTGCCAGCTCACCACTGGACAGGGTAAGCTCCTACGAGCAGTACTTC. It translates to CASSPLDRVSSYEQYF.

The CDR3 protein is CASSATGATDTQYF. CDR3 in DNA: TGCGCCAGCAGCGCGACAGGGGCCACAGATACGCAGTATTTT. The V call is TRBV5-1, the J call TRBJ2-3; 8 positions agree with TRBD1. V lost 4 bases, J lost 2 bases, and 3 bases stayed unmatched. Germline values: CDR1 SGHRS, CDR2 YFSETQ. The CDR3 runs to 14 residues. Variable domain in full (rest from reference TRBV5-1 and TRBJ2-3): KAGVTQTPRYLIKTRGQQVTLSCSPISGHRSVSWYQQTPGQGLQFLFEYFSETQRNKGNFPGRFSGRQFSNSRSEMNVSTLELGDSALYLCASSATGATDTQYFGPGTRLTVL.

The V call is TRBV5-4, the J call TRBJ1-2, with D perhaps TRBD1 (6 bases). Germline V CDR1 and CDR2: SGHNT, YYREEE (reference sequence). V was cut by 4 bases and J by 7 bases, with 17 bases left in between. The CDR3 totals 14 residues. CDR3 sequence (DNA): TGTGCCAGCAGCCCGAATGGGGGCCGGGGTGGCTACACCTTC. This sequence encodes CASSPNGGRGGYTF.

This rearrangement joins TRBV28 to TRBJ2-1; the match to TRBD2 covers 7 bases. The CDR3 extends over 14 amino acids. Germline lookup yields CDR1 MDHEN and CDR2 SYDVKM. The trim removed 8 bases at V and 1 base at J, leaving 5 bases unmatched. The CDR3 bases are TGTGCCAGCTTCGGGGGGATATCCTACAATGAGCAGTTCTTC. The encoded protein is CASFGGISYNEQFF.